These 29 T cell receptor beta chains were sequenced from one sample in a study of T-cell reconstitution after alpha-beta-depleted transplantation in children. Unique molecular identifiers featured in how the TCRbeta library was prepared. TCRdb fed the PCR reads into MiXCR, producing one record per CDR3 protein. The data hold approximately 1,000,000 distinct CDR3 sequences, with under 30% observed a single time. Sequenced material: PBMCs, mostly from graft donor cells, taken 360 days after TCRalphabeta/CD19-depleted stem cell transplant. The receptor set was obtained from a boy younger than two who had a stem cell transplant for SCID, so the T cells may come from the graft donor.

The chain joins TRBV7-3 to TRBJ2-7; TRBD2 agrees at 7 bases. The V segment lost 0 bases and the J segment 7 bases; nucleotides outside the gene matches: 12. This CDR3 comprises 16 residues. The germline V gene has CDR1 SGHTA and CDR2 FQGTGA. CDR3: CASSLTGGVMGREQYF. For the CDR3, the DNA is TGTGCCAGCAGCTTAACGGGGGGGGTAATGGGGAGAGAGCAGTACTTC.

The chain joins TRBV5-4 to TRBJ2-2; unclear D gene. This CDR3 comprises 15 residues. V shed 0 bases and J shed 5 bases, with 11 bases lying between them. Germline V gives CDR1 SGHNT, CDR2 YYREEE (reference sequence). The CDR3 protein is CASSLVGKLTGELFF. CDR3 sequence (DNA): TGTGCCAGCAGCTTGGTGGGAAAGTTAACCGGGGAGCTGTTTTTT.

This clonotype was seen a handful of times. The rearrangement joins TRBV5-1 to TRBJ2-5; D may be TRBD1 or TRBD2 (5 bases each). Germline-derived CDR1 and CDR2 are SGHRS and YFSETQ. V lost 2 bases to trimming and J lost 4 bases, with 12 bases between them. The CDR3 spans 14 residues. The DNA for the CDR3 is TGCGCCAGCAGCTTTCTGCCTGGGGGAGAGACCCAGTACTTC. It translates to CASSFLPGGETQYF.

The CDR3 region is CASSTGTSYGDTQYF. The CDR3 nucleotides read TGCGCCAGCAGCACCGGGACTAGCTACGGAGATACGCAGTATTTT. The rearrangement joins TRBV5-1 to TRBJ2-3, with 9 bases aligning to TRBD2. Germline CDR1 and CDR2: SGHRS and YFSETQ. With 4 bases clipped from V and 5 bases from J, the junction kept 8 bases outside the gene matches. The CDR3 is 15 amino acids.

The chain carries TRBV7-2 and TRBJ2-2; D tentatively reads TRBD1 or TRBD2 (6 bases each). There are 16 residues in the CDR3. The germline gives CDR1 SGHTA, CDR2 FQGNSA. Trimming took 7 bases from V and 0 from J, leaving 15 bases between them. In nucleotides, the CDR3 is TGTGCCAGCACCCCGGGCGGGACAACGAACACCGGGGAGCTGTTTTTT. Protein sequence: CASTPGGTTNTGELFF.

This clonotype occurred a few times. J is TRBJ2-1 and V is TRBV20-1, with 9 bases aligning to TRBD2. This CDR3 is 15 amino acids long. The J segment lost 4 bases and the V segment lost 4 bases, leaving 8 bases of the junction unmatched. Germline loops: CDR1 DFQATT, CDR2 SNEGSKA (reference sequence). The CDR3 DNA follows: TGCAGTGCTAAAGCAACTAGCGGGCCTTACAATGAGCAGTTCTTC. Translating it yields CSAKATSGPYNEQFF.

This clonotype has just a few counts. The chain joins TRBV11-1 to TRBJ2-2; TRBD2 matches 11 bases. With V trimmed by 4 bases and J by 4 bases, 8 bases remained unmatched. Germline assignment: CDR1 SGHAT and CDR2 FQDESV (reference sequence). This CDR3 is 17 amino acids long. In DNA form, the CDR3 reads TGTGCCAGCAGCTCCAGGGGGACTAGCGGCAGCACCGGGGAGCTGTTTTTT. It translates to CASSSRGTSGSTGELFF.

This chain links TRBV5-5 with TRBJ2-1, with 10 bases identical to TRBD2. Germline V CDR1 and CDR2: SGHKS, YYEKEE (reference sequence). This CDR3 has 15 amino acids. Trimming took 4 bases from V and 8 from J; bases not matched to a gene: 9. CDR3 protein: CASSAAGGFGYEQFF. The DNA for the CDR3 is TGTGCCAGCAGCGCAGCGGGGGGGTTCGGCTATGAGCAGTTCTTC.

The V and J genes are TRBV12-3 or TRBV12-4 and TRBJ2-7, with 12 bases aligning to TRBD1. This CDR3 is 15 amino acids long. V was pared by 5 bases and J by 6 bases, with 8 bases of the junction left unmatched. CDR3 loop: CASSPAGTGGLEQYF. CDR3 nucleotides: TGTGCCAGCAGTCCAGCCGGGACAGGGGGCCTCGAGCAGTACTTC.

This clonotype appeared a few times. The chain carries TRBV28 and TRBJ2-3; 10 bases align to TRBD1. From germline, CDR1 is MDHEN and CDR2 SYDVKM. The CDR3 covers 13 residues. The V gene end was trimmed by 1 base and the J gene end by 14 bases; junction bases not matched to a gene: 6. The DNA of the CDR3 is TGTGCCAGCAGTTTATTGGGCCGGGACAGGGGGTATTTT. Translation gives CASSLLGRDRGYF.

The chain carries TRBV10-2 and TRBJ1-1; perhaps TRBD1 as D (6 bases). From germline, CDR1 is WSHSY and CDR2 SAAADI. Trimming pared 2 bases from V and 1 base from J, leaving 8 bases between. CDR3 length equals 14 residues. The CDR3 DNA follows: TGCGCCAGCAGTGAGGCAGGGGCGAACACTGAAGCTTTCTTT. It codes for CASSEAGANTEAFF.

The chain has TRBV12-3 or TRBV12-4 and TRBJ2-7; TRBD1 matches 7 bases. Unmatched junction bases numbered 9, after V lost 3 bases and J lost 4 bases. This CDR3 spans 15 amino acids. CDR3 residues: CASSLRGGTQYEQYF. The CDR3 DNA is TGTGCCAGCAGTTTGAGAGGGGGCACCCAGTACGAGCAGTACTTC.

The table lists this clonotype with a few counts. V is TRBV20-1 and J is TRBJ1-5; TRBD1 might be the D (5 bases). CDR1 is DFQATT, CDR2 SNEGSKA, per germline (reference sequence). With 7 bases removed from V and 0 bases from J, the gap between germline ends came to 16 bases. The CDR3 runs to 15 residues. CDR3 in DNA: TGCAGTGTGGGGGTCGGAACCTATAGCAATCAGCCCCAGCATTTT. Its protein is CSVGVGTYSNQPQHF.

This clonotype was seen many times. Sequence at one end of the junction differs from germline and may be a read error. The chain uses TRBV5-1 and TRBJ1-1, with D tentatively TRBD1 (5 bases). The germline V gene encodes CDR1 SGHRS and CDR2 YFSETQ. CDR3 size: 14 residues. DNA of the CDR3: TGTGCCAGCAGTTCGGGGCAGGTGAACACTGAAGCTTTCTTT. As protein: CASSSGQVNTEAFF.

There are a few counts of this clonotype. The J gene is TRBJ1-5, the V gene TRBV6-2 or TRBV6-3; D may be TRBD1 (5 bases). V lost 8 bases and J 3 bases, leaving 17 bases between the germline ends. The CDR3 runs 15 residues. CDR1 is MNHEY and CDR2 is SVGEGT in the germline V gene. The CDR3 protein is CASRTQENYNQPQHF. The CDR3 DNA is TGTGCCAGCCGGACACAGGAAAACTACAATCAGCCCCAGCATTTT.

The rearrangement uses TRBV6-1 and TRBJ2-1, with TRBD1 identical over 11 bases. CDR3 length: 16 amino acids. V shed 8 bases and J 6 bases; nucleotides not matched to a gene: 12. Germline V gene data show CDR1 as MNHNS and CDR2 as SASEGT. Here the CDR3 reads CASWAGRDRGVNEQFF. CDR3 nucleotides: TGTGCCAGCTGGGCCGGACGGGACAGGGGGGTCAATGAGCAGTTCTTC.

This rearrangement joins TRBV19 to TRBJ1-1, with D maybe TRBD1 (5 bases). The germline V and J ends were trimmed by 5 bases and 1 base, with 11 bases remaining between them. The CDR3 sequence is 14 residues long. CDR1 and CDR2 (germline): LNHDA, SQIVND (reference sequence). CDR3 bases: TGTGCCAGTAGTCCTTCAGGGCGGAACACTGAAGCTTTCTTT. It specifies CASSPSGRNTEAFF. The full variable domain, its missing parts supplied by reference TRBV19 and TRBJ1-1, is DGGITQSPKYLFRKEGQNVTLSCEQNLNHDAMYWYRQDPGQGLRLIYYSQIVNDFQKGDIAEGYSVSREKKESFPLTVTSAQKNPTAFYLCASSPSGRNTEAFFGQGTRLTVV.

Only a few counts were recorded for this clonotype. V usage is TRBV5-6 and J usage is TRBJ1-1; 7 bases are shared with TRBD1. Unmatched junction bases numbered 4, after V lost 2 bases and J lost 0 bases. The CDR3 is 15 amino acids. The germline V gene encodes CDR1 SGHDT and CDR2 YYEEEE. The DNA of the CDR3 is TGTGCCAGCAGCTTACCGGGACAGATGAACACTGAAGCTTTCTTT. Amino acid sequence: CASSLPGQMNTEAFF.

This clonotype was seen a handful of times. The rearrangement links TRBV12-3 or TRBV12-4 to TRBJ2-5; D might be TRBD2 (6 bases). CDR3 length: 17 amino acids. V was clipped by 4 bases and J by 5 bases, with 23 bases between them. The CDR3 coding sequence is TGTGCCAGCAGTTCTCCCCCCTGGGACTTTCGCGGGGAGACCCAGTACTTC. It yields the protein CASSSPPWDFRGETQYF.

The chain links TRBV24-1 to TRBJ2-1; 7 bases map to TRBD1. Germline-derived CDR1 and CDR2 are KGHDR and SFDVKD. After removal of 2 bases from V and 4 bases from J, the junction contained 4 bases not matched to a gene. The CDR3 runs 15 residues. The CDR3 bases are TGTGCCACCAGTGATTCGGGGACAGCGTACAATGAGCAGTTCTTC. It translates to CATSDSGTAYNEQFF.

The CDR3, as DNA: TGTGCCAGCAGCTTAGTACGGGGGCGTAGTGCAGATACGCAGTATTTT. Amino acids: CASSLVRGRSADTQYF. This rearrangement joins TRBV11-2 to TRBJ2-3; D is tentatively TRBD1 or TRBD2 (6 bases each). This CDR3 has 16 residues. CDR1 SGHAT and CDR2 FQNNGV come from the germline V gene. Trimming removed 1 base from V and 4 bases from J, with 15 bases in between.

This chain connects TRBV11-1 to TRBJ1-1; 10 bases align to TRBD1. The germline CDR1 and CDR2 sequences are SGHAT and FQDESV (reference sequence). The CDR3 loop spans 16 amino acids. Trimming cost V 5 bases and J 2 bases; bases outside gene matches: 8. The CDR3 spells CASSPSGTGDNTEAFF. CDR3 DNA sequence: TGTGCCAGCAGCCCATCCGGGACAGGGGACAACACTGAAGCTTTCTTT.

The V gene is TRBV4-3, the J gene TRBJ2-7; TRBD1 might be the D (6 bases). The CDR3 spans 16 residues. V lost 3 bases and J lost 6, with 21 bases in between. Per germline, CDR1 LGHNA and CDR2 YSLEER. The CDR3 nucleotides read TGCGCCAGCAGCCAGGGGGCAAAGATCGTCGTAAGCGAGCAGTACTTC. This gives the protein CASSQGAKIVVSEQYF.

The CDR3 protein is CASSLRQGAIMNTEAFF. The CDR3 DNA follows: TGTGCCAGCAGTTTAAGGCAGGGGGCCATCATGAACACTGAAGCTTTCTTT. The V and J genes are TRBV28 and TRBJ1-1; 8 bases line up with TRBD1. The J segment lost 0 bases and the V segment lost 2 bases, leaving 8 bases of the junction unmatched. The V gene's germline CDR1 is MDHEN and CDR2 SYDVKM. The CDR3 is 17 residues long.

There are many counts of this clonotype. V and J are TRBV15 and TRBJ2-2, with D unresolved. V gave up 0 bases and J gave up 6 bases, with 8 bases separating them. Germline V gene sequence: CDR1 LNHNV, CDR2 YYDKDF (reference sequence). The CDR3 totals 14 residues. CDR3 coding DNA: TGTGCCACCAGCAGAGATGTACCGGCCGGGGAGCTGTTTTTT. It yields the protein CATSRDVPAGELFF.

This clonotype was observed a few times. The chain recombines TRBV20-1 with TRBJ1-6, with D uncertain. CDR1 and CDR2 (germline): DFQATT, SNEGSKA (reference sequence). Trimming removed 3 bases at V and 4 bases at J, with 16 bases between. CDR3 length equals 16 residues. The CDR3 loop reads CSARISQSAYNSPLHF. The DNA for the CDR3 is TGCAGTGCTAGGATAAGCCAGAGTGCTTATAATTCACCCCTCCACTTT.

This clonotype was found a few times. The chain links TRBV12-3 or TRBV12-4 to TRBJ1-3; D ambiguous. Trimming cost V 5 bases and J 0 bases, with 11 bases left between them. This CDR3 contains 15 residues. As DNA, the CDR3 is TGTGCCAGCAGTCCTTGGGTGGTCTCTGGAAACACCATATATTTT. It encodes CASSPWVVSGNTIYF.

This clonotype was observed at least ten times. The genes are TRBV14 and TRBJ2-3; D tentatively fits TRBD1 or TRBD2 (5 bases each). CDR3 length: 14 residues. Germline-derived CDR1 and CDR2 are SGHDN and FVKESK. V was trimmed by 6 bases and J by 3 bases, leaving 13 bases between them. The CDR3 bases are TGTGCCAGCAGTCGTGGGGGACGGACAGATACGCAGTATTTT. Its protein is CASSRGGRTDTQYF. The variable domain in full, with the rest retrieved from reference TRBV14 and TRBJ2-3, is EAGVTQFPSHSVIEKGQTVTLRCDPISGHDNLYWYRRVMGKEIKFLLHFVKESKQDESGMPNNRFLAERTGGTYSTLKVQPAELEDSGVYFCASSRGGRTDTQYFGPGTRLTVL.

The chain has TRBV20-1 and TRBJ1-5, with D maybe TRBD1 (5 bases). The length of the CDR3 is 13 residues. V was pared by 3 bases and J by 4 bases, with 10 bases between. CDR1 and CDR2 from the germline V gene are DFQATT and SNEGSKA (reference sequence). In nucleotides, the CDR3 is TGCAGTGCTAGCCGGGACCAAAATCAGCCCCAGCATTTT. Its protein is CSASRDQNQPQHF.